The 32 T cell receptor beta chains below were found in one sample sequenced in a study of blood T cell repertoires in COVID-19 (dated by TCRdb to the early 2020s). Libraries were made using the immunoSEQ multiplex PCR assay. This is the immuneACCESS table as TCRdb keeps it, with only in-frame sequences that have V and J called. A part of the clones is gone; compared with another copy, unresolved V genes explain less than half, and the rest is unexplained. Across this sample there are some 180,000 clones, with 85% to 90% seen only once. About 0.58% of the sample rests with the top ten. Material: peripheral blood. The receptors here all came from a man in his forties or fifties with acute or convalescent COVID-19.

The chain has TRBV9 and TRBJ1-2, with D possibly matching TRBD1 (5 bases). The CDR3 covers 16 residues. The V and J ends lost 0 bases and 0 bases respectively, with 12 bases between them. In germline, CDR1 is SGDLS, CDR2 YYNGEE. As DNA, the CDR3 is TGTGCCAGCAGCGTAGCTTCGCAGGGAACTAACTATGGCTACACCTTC. Encoded protein: CASSVASQGTNYGYTF.

The chain combines TRBV19 with TRBJ1-5, with D possibly being TRBD1 (6 bases). Germline CDR1 is LNHDA and CDR2 is SQIVND (reference sequence). The CDR3 is 13 residues long. Deletions cut 3 bases from V and 5 bases from J, with 8 bases between. The CDR3 protein is CASSIHRDQPQHF. The CDR3 DNA follows: TGTGCCAGTAGTATCCACAGGGATCAGCCCCAGCATTTT.

The chain uses TRBV18 and TRBJ1-5; tentative D call: TRBD1 (5 bases). Germline V gene lookup returns CDR1 KGHSH and CDR2 LQKENI. V shed 6 bases and J shed 6 bases, with 15 bases lying between them. The CDR3 contains 14 residues. CDR3 residues: CASSQREGTQPQHF. The CDR3 coding sequence is TGTGCCAGCTCCCAAAGGGAGGGGACTCAGCCCCAGCATTTT.

The gene calls are TRBV2 and TRBJ2-2; TRBD1 might be the D (6 bases). Trimming removed 7 bases from V and 5 bases from J, with 8 bases in between. The germline CDR1 and CDR2 sequences are SNHLY and FYNNEI. The CDR3 is made up of 12 amino acids. CDR3 in amino acids: CASNGQTGELFF. CDR3 in DNA: TGTGCCAGCAATGGACAGACCGGGGAGCTGTTTTTT. The whole variable domain, filled in from reference TRBV2 and TRBJ2-2, reads EPEVTQTPSHQVTQMGQEVILRCVPISNHLYFYWYRQILGQKVEFLVSFYNNEISEKSEIFDDQFSVERPDGSNFTLKIRSTKLEDSAMYFCASNGQTGELFFGEGSRLTVL.

The chain is built from TRBV10-3 and TRBJ1-4; D gene ambiguous. The V and J ends lost 10 bases and 4 bases respectively, with 16 bases between them. Looked up from germline, CDR1 is ENHRY and CDR2 is SYGVKD. This CDR3 spans 14 amino acids. CDR3 sequence (DNA): TGTGCCACCTGGCGGGGTCGCCTTAATGAAAAACTGTTTTTT. This sequence encodes CATWRGRLNEKLFF.

The V call is TRBV27, the J call TRBJ1-1, with D perhaps TRBD1 (5 bases). V was pared by 8 bases and J by 5 bases, with 15 bases between. Germline values: CDR1 MNHEY, CDR2 SMNVEV (reference sequence). The CDR3 loop spans 13 amino acids. CDR3 nucleotides: TGTGCCAGCGCCGGGGGTGGGTGGACTGAAGCTTTCTTT. It specifies CASAGGGWTEAFF.

This chain connects TRBV7-9 to TRBJ2-7, with TRBD1 matching 10 bases. Germline V gives CDR1 SEHNR, CDR2 FQNEAQ (reference sequence). This CDR3 contains 15 residues. Unmatched junction bases numbered 11, after V lost 9 bases and J lost 3 bases. CDR3 coding DNA: TGTGCCAGTCAAGGGACAGGGGTGGTCCTCTACGAGCAGTACTTC. Its protein product is CASQGTGVVLYEQYF.

In this sample, this clone turned up once. The chain uses TRBV19 and TRBJ1-5; 8 bases agree with TRBD1. CDR3 length: 14 residues. Germline loops: CDR1 LNHDA, CDR2 SQIVND (reference sequence). Losses at the gene ends were 10 bases for V and 3 bases for J; bases not matched to a gene: 8. Written as DNA, the CDR3 is TGTGCCACTGACCGGACAGGGTACAATCAGCCCCAGCATTTT. Encoded protein: CATDRTGYNQPQHF.

The chain joins TRBV19 to TRBJ1-2; unclear D gene. Per germline, CDR1 LNHDA and CDR2 SQIVND (reference sequence). V was clipped by 6 bases and J by 5 bases, with 13 bases between them. This CDR3 has 13 residues. The CDR3 spells CASSSATGYGYTF. As DNA, the CDR3 is TGTGCCAGTAGCTCGGCTACGGGGTATGGCTACACCTTC.

The CDR3 nucleotides read TGTGCCAGCAGCGAGACTAGCGGGGGGGCCGGTAACACCGGGGAGCTGTTTTTT. This encodes CASSETSGGAGNTGELFF. V and J are TRBV7-3 and TRBJ2-2; TRBD2 matches at 14 bases. The CDR3 covers 18 residues. The germline gives CDR1 SGHTA, CDR2 FQGTGA. The V and J ends lost 5 bases and 2 bases, in that order; junction bases with no gene match: 7. Full variable domain (remainder filled in from reference TRBV7-3 and TRBJ2-2): GAGVSQTPSNKVTEKGKYVELRCDPISGHTALYWYRQSLGQGPEFLIYFQGTGAADDSGLPNDRFFAVRPEGSVSTLKIQRTERGDSAVYLCASSETSGGAGNTGELFFGEGSRLTVL.

The V and J genes are TRBV5-6 and TRBJ2-1; tentative D call: TRBD2 (7 bases). V was cut by 0 bases and J by 10 bases, with 14 bases left in between. Germline V gives CDR1 SGHDT, CDR2 YYEEEE. The CDR3 is made up of 14 amino acids. The CDR3 is CASSLAGGPGEQFF. For the CDR3, the DNA is TGTGCCAGCAGCTTGGCCGGGGGGCCGGGGGAGCAGTTCTTC.

This rearrangement joins TRBV10-3 to TRBJ1-1, with 7 bases aligning to TRBD1. Germline V gene data show CDR1 as ENHRY and CDR2 as SYGVKD. V was pared by 4 bases and J by 7 bases, with 12 bases of the junction left unmatched. CDR3 length equals 15 residues. The CDR3 loop reads CAISVSTGKLGEAFF. In nucleotides, the CDR3 is TGTGCCATCAGTGTCTCGACAGGGAAGTTGGGTGAAGCTTTCTTT.

The chain recombines TRBV27 with TRBJ2-7; tentative D call: TRBD1 (6 bases). The germline V gene encodes CDR1 MNHEY and CDR2 SMNVEV (reference sequence). Trimming pared 0 bases from V and 0 bases from J, leaving 12 bases between. The CDR3 runs 16 residues. The CDR3 DNA reads as TGTGCCAGCAGTTTATCGTTGGGGGCGAGCTCCTACGAGCAGTACTTC. This sequence encodes CASSLSLGASSYEQYF.

The table lists this clone with a few counts. The same CDR3 also results from other DNA sequences found in this sample. The J gene is TRBJ1-5, the V gene TRBV19; 10 positions match TRBD1. The CDR3 runs to 14 residues. V lost 8 bases to trimming and J lost 2 bases; unmatched junction nucleotides: 3. Germline V lookup: CDR1 LNHDA, CDR2 SQIVND (reference sequence). CDR3 in amino acids: CASSGQGGNQPQHF. The CDR3 bases are TGTGCCAGTTCCGGACAGGGGGGCAATCAGCCCCAGCATTTT.

The V and J genes are TRBV7-2 and TRBJ2-5; 8 bases fit TRBD2. Germline lookup yields CDR1 SGHTA and CDR2 FQGNSA. This CDR3 is 16 amino acids long. V gave up 7 bases and J gave up 1 base; unmatched junction bases: 11. CDR3 protein: CASTTAAGGGQETQYF. Written as DNA, the CDR3 is TGTGCCAGCACCACAGCCGCCGGGGGGGGCCAAGAGACCCAGTACTTC. Based on the CDR3 plus reference TRBV7-2 and TRBJ2-5, the full variable domain is GAGVSQSPSNKVTEKGKDVELRCDPISGHTALYWYRQSLGQGLEFLIYFQGNSAPDKSGLPSDRFSAERTGGSVSTLTIQRTQQEDSAVYLCASTTAAGGGQETQYFGPGTRLLVL.

This chain connects TRBV5-1 to TRBJ1-1; D perhaps matches TRBD1 (5 bases). V lost 4 bases and J 2 bases, leaving 9 bases between the germline ends. The CDR3 totals 13 residues. Germline V gene data show CDR1 as SGHRS and CDR2 as YFSETQ. Here the CDR3 reads CASSPRGNTEAFF. CDR3 DNA sequence: TGCGCCAGCAGCCCAAGGGGTAACACTGAAGCTTTCTTT.

This clone was detected once. The chain combines TRBV7-3 with TRBJ2-1, with TRBD2 identical over 13 bases. This CDR3 is built from 15 residues. Trimming removed 9 bases from V and 9 bases from J; junction bases left unmatched: 11. CDR1 and CDR2 from the germline V gene are SGHTA and FQGTGA. The chain's CDR3 is CASSRLAGGQGEQFF. Written as DNA, the CDR3 is TGTGCCAGTTCGCGACTAGCGGGGGGCCAGGGTGAGCAGTTCTTC.

The chain links TRBV28 to TRBJ2-3; 7 bases align to TRBD2. The ends lost 7 bases at V and 4 bases at J; junction bases unmatched: 5. Per the germline V gene, CDR1 is MDHEN and CDR2 is SYDVKM. This CDR3 contains 13 residues. The DNA for the CDR3 is TGTGCCAGCACTGTGGGAGGGGCAGATACGCAGTATTTT. Its translation is CASTVGGADTQYF.

The J gene is TRBJ2-7, the V gene TRBV5-5, with D perhaps TRBD1 (7 bases). V shed 3 bases and J shed 2 bases, with 15 bases lying between them. The CDR3 runs 15 residues. Germline CDR1 is SGHKS and CDR2 is YYEKEE (reference sequence). The CDR3 sequence is CASSSQGGNPYEQYF. The CDR3 coding sequence is TGTGCCAGCAGCTCCCAGGGGGGCAACCCCTACGAGCAGTACTTC.

This chain joins TRBV7-2 and TRBJ2-7; 14 bases are shared with TRBD2. CDR1 and CDR2 (germline): SGHTA, FQGNSA. The CDR3 consists of 16 residues. The J segment lost 2 bases and the V segment lost 4 bases, leaving 4 bases of the junction unmatched. The CDR3 loop reads CASSWTSGRITYEQYF. The CDR3 bases are TGTGCCAGCAGCTGGACTAGCGGGAGGATCACCTACGAGCAGTACTTC.

The gene calls are TRBV18 and TRBJ2-3; D is unresolved. The CDR3 has 13 residues. CDR1 is KGHSH, CDR2 LQKENI, per germline. With 3 bases removed from V and 3 bases from J, the gap between germline ends came to 7 bases. The DNA for the CDR3 is TGTGCCAGCTCACCGGGCTTAACAGATACGCAGTATTTT. Translated: CASSPGLTDTQYF. Together with reference TRBV18 and TRBJ2-3, the CDR3 gives the full variable domain: NAGVMQNPRHLVRRRGQEARLRCSPMKGHSHVYWYRQLPEEGLKFMVYLQKENIIDESGMPKERFSAEFPKEGPSILRIQQVVRGDSAAYFCASSPGLTDTQYFGPGTRLTVL.

CDR3: CASSLGLAGALRPRSTDTQYF. For the CDR3, the DNA is TGTGCCAGTAGTTTGGGACTAGCGGGAGCCCTCCGCCCGAGAAGCACAGATACGCAGTATTTT. V usage is TRBV19 and J usage is TRBJ2-3; 14 bases line up with TRBD2. The CDR3 loop spans 21 amino acids. The germline V gene encodes CDR1 LNHDA and CDR2 SQIVND (reference sequence). Losses at the gene ends were 5 bases for V and 0 bases for J; bases not matched to a gene: 16. The full variable domain, rest sourced from reference TRBV19 and TRBJ2-3, is DGGITQSPKYLFRKEGQNVTLSCEQNLNHDAMYWYRQDPGQGLRLIYYSQIVNDFQKGDIAEGYSVSREKKESFPLTVTSAQKNPTAFYLCASSLGLAGALRPRSTDTQYFGPGTRLTVL.

A few counts support this clone. The chain carries TRBV5-1 and TRBJ2-5; 11 bases agree with TRBD2. V lost 0 bases to trimming and J lost 4 bases; unmatched junction nucleotides: 2. CDR3 length equals 15 residues. The germline V gene encodes CDR1 SGHRS and CDR2 YFSETQ. CDR3 sequence (DNA): TGCGCCAGCAGCTTGGCTAGCGGGAGGCCAGAGACCCAGTACTTC. Translating it yields CASSLASGRPETQYF.

J is TRBJ1-3 and V is TRBV10-2; D ambiguous. The V gene's germline CDR1 is WSHSY and CDR2 SAAADI. V lost 2 bases and J 1 base, leaving 3 bases between the germline ends. The CDR3 sequence is 13 residues long. This CDR3 reads CASSEQSGNTIYF. CDR3 in DNA: TGCGCCAGCAGTGAGCAATCTGGAAACACCATATATTTT.

This clone was seen only once. A read error may produce the germline difference seen at one junction end. The chain uses TRBV9 and TRBJ2-1; 9 bases fit TRBD1. CDR3 length: 17 amino acids. The germline V gene encodes CDR1 SGDLS and CDR2 YYNGEE. CDR3 in DNA: TGTGCCAGCAGCGCCCCCGAATCGGGACAGGGCTACAATAAGCAGTTCTTC. Amino acid sequence: CASSAPESGQGYNKQFF.

This chain uses TRBV6-1 with TRBJ1-6; 8 bases line up with TRBD1. Germline CDR1 reads MNHNS; CDR2 reads SASEGT. V gave up 3 bases and J gave up 10 bases; unmatched junction bases: 11. CDR3 length equals 16 residues. The CDR3 nucleotides read TGTGCCAGCAGTGACAATCAAAACAGGGGGTACTCACCCCTCCACTTT. Its protein is CASSDNQNRGYSPLHF.

This chain joins TRBV28 and TRBJ1-5, with D possibly matching TRBD1 (5 bases). CDR3 length: 16 residues. Trimming stripped 4 bases from V and 1 base from J, with 14 bases between. Germline CDR1 and CDR2: MDHEN and SYDVKM. The CDR3, as DNA: TGTGCCAGCAGTTCATACCCTGGGGGGAGCAATCAGCCCCAGCATTTT. Translated: CASSSYPGGSNQPQHF.

CDR3 nucleotide sequence: TGTGCCAGCTCATCAACAGATACCCAGAACACCGGGGAGCTGTTTTTT. Residues: CASSSTDTQNTGELFF. This sequence joins TRBV18 and TRBJ2-2; no definite D call. Germline assignment: CDR1 KGHSH and CDR2 LQKENI. The V end was cut by 5 bases, the J end by 1 base, with 14 bases between. The CDR3 contains 16 residues. The whole variable domain, filled in from reference TRBV18 and TRBJ2-2, reads NAGVMQNPRHLVRRRGQEARLRCSPMKGHSHVYWYRQLPEEGLKFMVYLQKENIIDESGMPKERFSAEFPKEGPSILRIQQVVRGDSAAYFCASSSTDTQNTGELFFGEGSRLTVL.

The gene calls are TRBV12-3 or TRBV12-4 and TRBJ1-6; D is ambiguous. This CDR3 spans 13 amino acids. The V and J ends lost 5 bases and 9 bases respectively, with 11 bases between them. This CDR3 reads CASSVGLVSPLHF. In DNA, the CDR3 is TGTGCCAGCAGTGTCGGACTGGTTTCACCCCTCCACTTT.

This clone was observed a single time. The chain employs TRBV18 and TRBJ2-7; D not certain. CDR3 length: 15 amino acids. V was trimmed by 3 bases and J by 7 bases, leaving 19 bases between them. Germline V gene lookup returns CDR1 KGHSH and CDR2 LQKENI. The CDR3 loop is CASSPPYLGSAEQYF. In DNA form, the CDR3 reads TGTGCCAGCTCACCCCCTTACCTCGGGTCAGCAGAGCAGTACTTC.

The V gene is TRBV9, the J gene TRBJ1-6, with D possibly being TRBD1 (6 bases). Germline V gives CDR1 SGDLS, CDR2 YYNGEE. V was shortened by 0 bases and J by 0 bases, with 13 bases between the two germline ends. This CDR3 contains 18 residues. CDR3: CASSVGGQGSSYNSPLHF. In DNA form, the CDR3 reads TGTGCCAGCAGCGTAGGGGGGCAGGGCAGCTCCTATAATTCACCCCTCCACTTT. Full variable domain (rest looked up from reference TRBV9 and TRBJ1-6): DSGVTQTPKHLITATGQRVTLRCSPRSGDLSVYWYQQSLDQGLQFLIQYYNGEERAKGNILERFSAQQFPDLHSELNLSSLELGDSALYFCASSVGGQGSSYNSPLHFGNGTRLTVT.

The chain employs TRBV28 and TRBJ2-3; TRBD1 aligns across 7 bases. From germline, CDR1 is MDHEN and CDR2 SYDVKM. The V gene end was trimmed by 6 bases and the J gene end by 4 bases; junction bases not matched to a gene: 4. The CDR3 consists of 13 residues. In DNA, the CDR3 is TGTGCCAGCAGCACAGGGGTCGCAGATACGCAGTATTTT. Translating it yields CASSTGVADTQYF.